This paragraph reports one T cell receptor beta chain. Its specificity is not known. Germline CDR1 reads SNHLY; CDR2 reads FYNNEI. The ends were cut back, 3 bases at V and 6 bases at J, with 7 bases in the middle. This CDR3 has 12 amino acids. The data were taken from a study of circulating and synovial CD4+ cells in juvenile arthritis. Study-level results: Diversity here was lower than in bulk blood CD4 cells.

Generated by immunoSEQ multiplex PCR, the TCRdb table keeps only in-frame clones and is missing some. The sample shows 39,000 or so clones, approximately 93% of them seen only once. The sequenced sample consisted of CD4+ T cells from blood. This chain uses TRBV2 with TRBJ2-3; the D gene is possibly TRBD1 (5 bases). This clonotype was sampled from a human donor with juvenile idiopathic arthritis. This chain's CDR3 is CASSDHRDTQYF. CDR3 sequence (DNA): TGTGCCAGCAGTGACCACAGGGATACGCAGTATTTT.